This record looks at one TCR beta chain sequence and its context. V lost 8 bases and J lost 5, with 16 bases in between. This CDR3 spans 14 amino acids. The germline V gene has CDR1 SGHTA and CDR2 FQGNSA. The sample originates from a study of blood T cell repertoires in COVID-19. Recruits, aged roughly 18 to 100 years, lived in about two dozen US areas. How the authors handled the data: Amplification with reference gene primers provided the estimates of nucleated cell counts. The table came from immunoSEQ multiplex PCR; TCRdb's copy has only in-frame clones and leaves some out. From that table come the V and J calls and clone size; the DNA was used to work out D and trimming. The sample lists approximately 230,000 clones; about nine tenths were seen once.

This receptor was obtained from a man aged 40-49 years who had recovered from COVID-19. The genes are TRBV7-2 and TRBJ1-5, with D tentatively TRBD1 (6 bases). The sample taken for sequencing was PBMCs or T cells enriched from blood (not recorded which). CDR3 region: CASRPGGSHQPQHF. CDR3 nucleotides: TGTGCCAGCCGTCCGGGGGGCTCACATCAGCCCCAGCATTTT.